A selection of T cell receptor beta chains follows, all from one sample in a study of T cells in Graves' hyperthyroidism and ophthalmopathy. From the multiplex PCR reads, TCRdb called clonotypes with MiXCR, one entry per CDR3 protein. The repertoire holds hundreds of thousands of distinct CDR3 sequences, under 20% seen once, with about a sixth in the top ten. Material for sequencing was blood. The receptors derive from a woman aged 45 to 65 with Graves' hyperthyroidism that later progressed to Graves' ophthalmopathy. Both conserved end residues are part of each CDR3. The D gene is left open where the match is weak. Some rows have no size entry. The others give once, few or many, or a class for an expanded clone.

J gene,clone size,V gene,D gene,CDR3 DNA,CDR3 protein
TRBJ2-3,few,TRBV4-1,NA,TGCGCCAGCAGCCAAGAGGGACTTCGGGGAGATACGCAGTATTTT,CASSQEGLRGDTQYF
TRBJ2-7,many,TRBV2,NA,TGTGCCAGCAGGGCGGACGGGGGCTCCTACGAGCAGTACTTC,CASRADGGSYEQYF
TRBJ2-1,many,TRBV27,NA,TGTGCCAGCGGCATGTACATGAGCTCCTACAATGAGCAGTTCTTC,CASGMYMSSYNEQFF
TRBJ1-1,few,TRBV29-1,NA,TGCAGCGTTAATACAGGTATTCGGGGGCCTGAAGCTTTCTTT,CSVNTGIRGPEAFF
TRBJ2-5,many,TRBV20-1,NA,TGCAGTGCTAGACCCTGGGAGGGGGGCGGGGAGACCCAGTACTTC,CSARPWEGGGETQYF
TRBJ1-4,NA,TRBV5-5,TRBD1,TGTGCCAGCAGCTGGACAGGGCAAGGTGAAAAACTGTTTTTT,CASSWTGQGEKLFF
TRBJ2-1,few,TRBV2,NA,TGTGCCAGCATGAAGGACCCCGAACCTTACAATGAGCAGTTCTTC,CASMKDPEPYNEQFF
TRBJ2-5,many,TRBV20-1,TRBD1,TGCAGTGCTGAGGGACAGGGGTACCAAGAGACCCAGTACTTC,CSAEGQGYQETQYF
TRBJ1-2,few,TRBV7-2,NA,TGTGCCAGCAGCTTTCGAACTCCAGGGCCGGGTGGCTACACCTTC,CASSFRTPGPGGYTF
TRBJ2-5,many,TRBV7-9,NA,TGTGCCAGCAGCCCCCCCGCGGAAGAGACCCAGTACTTC,CASSPPAEETQYF
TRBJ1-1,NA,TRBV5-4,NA,TGTGCCATCGCGACGGATTTTAACACTGAAGCTTTCTTT,CAIATDFNTEAFF
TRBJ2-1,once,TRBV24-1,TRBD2,TGTGCCACCAGTGATTTTGGATCTCGCGGGGGGGCCGCCAATGAGCAGTTCTTC,CATSDFGSRGGAANEQFF
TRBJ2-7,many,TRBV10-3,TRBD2,TGTGCCATCAGTGAGTCCTCTAGCGGGGTGCGCGAGCAGTACTTC,CAISESSSGVREQYF
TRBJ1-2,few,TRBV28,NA,TGTGCCAGCAGTCCTCCGGGGGGCTCTGGCTACACCTTC,CASSPPGGSGYTF